A selection of T cell receptor beta chains follows, all from one sample in a study of blood T cells in healthy people across ages. TCRdb processed the 5' RACE reads anew with MiXCR; each CDR3 protein has one entry. This sample has 850,000 to 1,000,000 distinct CDR3 sequences; about 51% occur once, and the top ten carry around a fifth. Sequenced material: blood. These TCRs come from a woman aged 55 to 70 in good health. The CDR3 runs from the conserved cysteine through the conserved F or W. A D gene is named only where the DNA matches it firmly. A row's size may be missing; if present it is once, few, many or a size class.

size | J | D | V | CDR3 | DNA
once | TRBJ2-2 | TRBD1 | TRBV5-1 | CASSLVRDRGDGTGELFF | TGCGCCAGCAGCTTGGTTAGGGACAGGGGGGACGGCACCGGGGAGCTGTTTTTT
NA | TRBJ1-1 | NA | TRBV19 | CASSSQLRTLNTEAFF | TGTGCCAGTAGTTCCCAACTGAGGACCTTGAACACTGAAGCTTTCTTT
few | TRBJ2-3 | NA | TRBV7-2 | CASSLPDLTDTQYF | TGTGCCAGCAGCCTACCGGACCTCACAGATACGCAGTATTTT
NA | TRBJ2-7 | TRBD2 | TRBV29-1 | CSVASGFYEQYF | TGCAGCGTTGCTAGCGGCTTCTACGAGCAGTACTTC
NA | TRBJ1-2 | NA | TRBV27 | CASSQDGYYGYTF | TGTGCCAGCAGCCAGGACGGGTACTATGGCTACACCTTC
few | TRBJ2-7 | TRBD2 | TRBV27 | CASLTSRVSNSYEQYF | TGTGCCAGCCTGACTAGCAGAGTGTCGAACTCCTACGAGCAGTACTTC
NA | TRBJ1-1 | NA | TRBV29-1 | CSVRTESNTEAFF | TGCAGCGTCCGGACAGAGTCGAACACTGAAGCTTTCTTT
few | TRBJ2-3 | TRBD2 | TRBV7-2 | CASSLAWASGSFASRDTQYF | TGTGCCAGCAGCTTAGCGTGGGCTAGCGGGAGTTTTGCGAGTCGGGATACGCAGTATTTT
NA | TRBJ2-5 | TRBD2 | TRBV28 | CASSSLRERGETQYF | TGTGCCAGCAGTTCCTTGCGGGAGCGCGGGGAGACCCAGTACTTC
once | TRBJ2-1 | TRBD2 | TRBV4-1 | CASSLLGASGVNEQFF | TGCGCCAGCAGCCTCCTAGGGGCTAGCGGAGTTAATGAGCAGTTCTTC
NA | TRBJ2-3 | NA | TRBV2 | CATLRGDRTDTQYF | TGTGCCACCCTTCGGGGAGACCGCACAGATACGCAGTATTTT
NA | TRBJ2-7 | TRBD2 | TRBV27 | CASSSYATSGGYEQYF | TGTGCCAGCAGTTCCTACGCGACTAGCGGGGGCTACGAGCAGTACTTC
NA | TRBJ2-2 | NA | TRBV29-1 | CSVVGTGELFF | TGCAGCGTCGTGGGAACCGGGGAGCTGTTTTTT
many | TRBJ2-3 | NA | TRBV7-5 | CISVSEAQEGGTSRTDTQYF | NA
NA | TRBJ2-7 | NA | TRBV28 | CASSLPGHIYEQYF | TGTGCCAGCAGCCTACCGGGACATATCTACGAGCAGTACTTC
NA | TRBJ2-1 | TRBD2 | TRBV6-5 | CASSYRSSGRPKSNEQFF | TGTGCCAGCAGTTACCGGTCTAGCGGGAGGCCTAAATCTAATGAGCAGTTCTTC
NA | TRBJ2-5 | TRBD2 | TRBV4-1 | CASSLLAVETQYF | TGCGCCAGCAGCCTACTAGCGGTGGAGACCCAGTACTTC
few | TRBJ1-4 | NA | TRBV4-3 | CASSQPRGRNEKLFF | TGCGCCAGCAGCCAACCCCGAGGACGGAATGAAAAACTGTTTTTT
once | TRBJ2-1 | TRBD1 | TRBV25-1 | CASSEGYRGLGDEQFF | TGTGCCAGCAGTGAAGGCTACAGGGGGCTCGGGGATGAGCAGTTCTTC
NA | TRBJ2-5 | NA | TRBV4-1 | CASSQGDLFIPTETQYF | TGCGCCAGCAGCCAAGGGGACTTGTTTATACCGACGGAGACCCAGTACTTC
few | TRBJ1-5 | NA | TRBV27 | CASKGQTSNQPQHF | TGTGCCAGCAAAGGACAGACAAGCAATCAGCCCCAGCATTTT
few | TRBJ2-1 | TRBD1 | TRBV6-2/TRBV6-3 | CASSQGAYNEQFF | TGTGCCAGCTCACAGGGGGCCTACAATGAGCAGTTCTTC
few | TRBJ1-2 | TRBD1 | TRBV20-1 | CSASRDSNLLRGYTF | TGCAGTGCTAGCCGGGACAGCAATCTCCTTCGAGGCTACACCTTC
NA | TRBJ2-7 | TRBD1 | TRBV7-6 | CASSLVDRGYEQNF | TGTGCCAGCAGCTTAGTGGACAGGGGCTACGAGCAGAACTTC
few | TRBJ2-3 | TRBD1 | TRBV10-3 | CAIRRQGAEADTQYF | TGTGCCATCAGACGACAGGGGGCCGAGGCAGATACGCAGTATTTT
NA | TRBJ1-2 | TRBD1 | TRBV6-2/TRBV6-3 | CASNRDRVYGYIF | TGTGCCAGCAACCGGGACAGGGTTTATGGCTACATCTTC
NA | TRBJ2-5 | TRBD2 | TRBV10-3 | CAIGLGTPGTSGRRETQYF | TGTGCCATCGGACTCGGGACACCTGGGACTAGCGGGAGAAGGGAGACCCAGTACTTC